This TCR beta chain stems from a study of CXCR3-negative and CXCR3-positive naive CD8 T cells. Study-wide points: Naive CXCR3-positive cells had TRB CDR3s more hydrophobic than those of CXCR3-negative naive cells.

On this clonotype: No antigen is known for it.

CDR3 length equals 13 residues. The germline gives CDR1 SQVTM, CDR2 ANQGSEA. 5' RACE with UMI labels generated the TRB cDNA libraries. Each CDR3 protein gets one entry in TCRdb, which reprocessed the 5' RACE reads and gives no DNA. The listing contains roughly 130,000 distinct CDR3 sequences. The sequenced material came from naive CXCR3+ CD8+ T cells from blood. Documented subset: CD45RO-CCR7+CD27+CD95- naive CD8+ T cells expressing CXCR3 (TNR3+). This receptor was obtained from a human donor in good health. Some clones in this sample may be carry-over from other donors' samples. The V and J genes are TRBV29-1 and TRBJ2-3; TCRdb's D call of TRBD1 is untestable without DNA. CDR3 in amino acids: CSVGHRGTDTQYF.